Presented here are 18 T cell receptor beta chains from one specimen sequenced in a study of Ad26.COV2.S vaccination and SARS-CoV-2 variants. Clones were read by immunoSEQ multiplex PCR, and TCRdb kept only the in-frame ones, dropping some. The data contain fewer than 100,000 clones, less than 85% of them singletons. This specimen consisted of peripheral blood, obtained after recovery from COVID-19. The receptors come from a human donor who had recovered from COVID-19.

This chain links TRBV6-5 with TRBJ1-5; D unclear. The CDR3 is 13 residues long. Trimming removed 6 bases from V and 3 bases from J, with 9 bases in between. CDR1 MNHEY and CDR2 SVGAGI come from the germline V gene. CDR3 nucleotides: TGTGCCAGCAGGCGACACCCCAATCAGCCCCAGCATTTT. Translated: CASRRHPNQPQHF.

The V gene is TRBV27, the J gene TRBJ1-1, with D perhaps matching TRBD1 (6 bases). Trimming took off 8 bases at V and 6 bases at J, with 19 bases between the two ends. This CDR3 has 14 amino acids. Per the germline V gene, CDR1 is MNHEY and CDR2 is SMNVEV (reference sequence). The CDR3 nucleotides read TGTGCCAGCCGGGATCGGCTAGGGGGATCTGAAGCTTTCTTT. Its translation: CASRDRLGGSEAFF.

The J gene is TRBJ2-2, the V gene TRBV5-4; D is possibly TRBD2 (6 bases). V was pared by 5 bases and J by 5 bases, with 13 bases between. Germline V gives CDR1 SGHNT, CDR2 YYREEE (reference sequence). The CDR3 is 14 amino acids. This CDR3 reads CASRGGLGTGELFF. The DNA for the CDR3 is TGTGCCAGCAGGGGGGGATTGGGGACCGGGGAGCTGTTTTTT.

This clone was picked up one time. The chain joins TRBV7-9 to TRBJ2-5, with 7 bases fitting TRBD2. This CDR3 region has 14 residues. CDR1 SEHNR and CDR2 FQNEAQ come from the germline V gene (reference sequence). Unmatched junction bases numbered 7, after V lost 5 bases and J lost 4 bases. The CDR3 loop reads CASSETSAGETQYF. The CDR3 region has the DNA TGTGCCAGCAGCGAAACTAGCGCAGGAGAGACCCAGTACTTC. The variable domain in full, completed from reference TRBV7-9 and TRBJ2-5, reads DTGVSQNPRHKITKRGQNVTFRCDPISEHNRLYWYRQTLGQGPEFLTYFQNEAQLEKSRLLSDRFSAERPKGSFSTLEIQRTEQGDSAMYLCASSETSAGETQYFGPGTRLLVL.

This clone has more than one count but fewer than ten. V usage is TRBV2 and J usage is TRBJ1-5; no clear D. V lost 3 bases and J lost 1, with 10 bases in between. The germline CDR1 and CDR2 sequences are SNHLY and FYNNEI. The CDR3 is made up of 15 amino acids. Here the CDR3 DNA reads TGTGCCAGCAGTGAGGCTATACTAAGCAATCAGCCCCAGCATTTT. Residues: CASSEAILSNQPQHF.

This clone was detected only a few times. J is TRBJ1-5 and V is TRBV28; D unresolved. This CDR3 comprises 14 residues. The germline V gene encodes CDR1 MDHEN and CDR2 SYDVKM. The V gene lost 3 bases and the J gene lost 7 bases, with 13 bases spanning the gap. The CDR3 here is CASSFQLVGQPQHF. CDR3 DNA sequence: TGTGCCAGCAGTTTCCAGTTGGTTGGGCAGCCCCAGCATTTT.

This chain joins TRBV28 and TRBJ2-3; tentative D call: TRBD1 (5 bases). V was clipped by 1 base and J by 0 bases, with 11 bases between them. Germline CDR1 MDHEN, CDR2 SYDVKM. This CDR3 spans 16 amino acids. The CDR3 here is CASSLFDSLSTDTQYF. CDR3 DNA sequence: TGTGCCAGCAGTTTATTCGACAGCCTCAGCACAGATACGCAGTATTTT.

The V and J genes are TRBV7-8 and TRBJ1-3; D is uncertain. Deletions cut 5 bases from V and 0 bases from J, with 17 bases between. Germline CDR1 and CDR2: SGHVS and FQNEAQ. CDR3 length: 17 amino acids. CDR3 residues: CASSGRVDGVSGNTIYF. As DNA, the CDR3 is TGTGCCAGCAGCGGGAGGGTAGACGGGGTCTCTGGAAACACCATATATTTT.

The V gene is TRBV5-1, the J gene TRBJ1-1; maybe TRBD1 (5 bases). Germline CDR1 SGHRS, CDR2 YFSETQ. Trimming took 8 bases from V and 1 from J, leaving 12 bases between them. The CDR3 runs 13 residues. CDR3 loop: CARSQGWNTEAFF. The CDR3 nucleotides are TGCGCCAGAAGTCAGGGATGGAACACTGAAGCTTTCTTT.

This rearrangement joins TRBV7-6 to TRBJ2-3; TRBD2 matches at 8 bases. The CDR3 sequence is 17 residues long. Per the germline V gene, CDR1 is SGHVS and CDR2 is FNYEAQ. Trimming cost V 5 bases and J 0 bases; bases outside gene matches: 10. The DNA for the CDR3 is TGTGCCAGCAGCCAAGTTGGACTAGCAGCTAGCACAGATACGCAGTATTTT. Translated, it gives CASSQVGLAASTDTQYF.

This clone was found once. The CDR3 DNA reads TGCGCCAGCAATGCAGGCCGAAATCAGCCCCAGCATTTT. Its translation: CASNAGRNQPQHF. This chain connects TRBV10-1 to TRBJ1-5; D uncertain. CDR1 WNHNN and CDR2 SYGVQD come from the germline V gene (reference sequence). Trimming left V 7 bases short and J 4 bases short, with 11 bases between. CDR3 length equals 13 residues.

This rearrangement joins TRBV7-8 to TRBJ2-5; TRBD1 aligns across 9 bases. From germline, CDR1 is SGHVS and CDR2 FQNEAQ. V lost 1 base to trimming and J lost 4 bases; unmatched junction nucleotides: 4. The CDR3 is made up of 15 amino acids. The CDR3 loop is CASSLGTGVGETQYF. The CDR3 bases are TGTGCCAGCAGCTTAGGGACAGGGGTAGGAGAGACCCAGTACTTC.

The rearrangement uses TRBV10-3 and TRBJ1-3; D remains ambiguous. The germline V gene encodes CDR1 ENHRY and CDR2 SYGVKD. This CDR3 spans 15 amino acids. Trimming pared 6 bases from V and 0 bases from J, leaving 12 bases between. CDR3 amino acids: CAIRVVSISGNTIYF. For the CDR3, the DNA is TGTGCCATCAGGGTGGTCTCGATCTCTGGAAACACCATATATTTT.

The chain uses TRBV5-4 and TRBJ2-7; possible D gene TRBD2, 6 bases. The CDR3 loop spans 14 amino acids. The germline V and J ends were trimmed by 4 bases and 2 bases, with 13 bases remaining between them. Germline V lookup: CDR1 SGHNT, CDR2 YYREEE (reference sequence). For the CDR3, the DNA is TGTGCCAGCAGCCCGAGCGGGTTTACCTACGAGCAGTACTTC. As protein: CASSPSGFTYEQYF.

This sequence joins TRBV29-1 and TRBJ1-1; D is unclear. V lost 7 bases and J lost 3, with 27 bases in between. The CDR3 contains 17 residues. In germline, CDR1 is SQVTM, CDR2 ANQGSEA. As DNA, the CDR3 is TGCAGCGCATATACGGGATATAATCTAGAAGCTCACACTGAAGCTTTCTTT. Amino acid sequence: CSAYTGYNLEAHTEAFF.

This clone showed up just a few times. This chain uses TRBV6-5 with TRBJ2-6; tentatively, D is TRBD1 (5 bases). CDR1 is MNHEY, CDR2 SVGAGI, per germline. This CDR3 region has 16 residues. V lost 0 bases to trimming and J lost 0 bases, with 6 bases between them. CDR3 protein: CASSYSGLSGANVLTF. The DNA for the CDR3 is TGTGCCAGCAGTTACTCGGGGCTCTCTGGGGCCAACGTCCTGACTTTC.

This chain joins TRBV7-2 and TRBJ1-5, with D possibly being TRBD1 (6 bases). Germline lookup yields CDR1 SGHTA and CDR2 FQGNSA. The CDR3 has 15 amino acids. V lost 5 bases and J 2 bases, leaving 13 bases between the germline ends. The CDR3 region is CASSIQGRRNQPQHF. DNA of the CDR3: TGTGCCAGCAGCATACAGGGAAGACGCAATCAGCCCCAGCATTTT.

The gene calls are TRBV14 and TRBJ2-3; maybe TRBD2 (5 bases). The V gene lost 0 bases and the J gene lost 9 bases, with 19 bases spanning the gap. Germline CDR1 is SGHDN and CDR2 is FVKESK. The CDR3 consists of 16 residues. The CDR3 region is CASSQDMPSTRSTQYF. CDR3 DNA: TGTGCCAGCAGCCAAGATATGCCCTCCACTAGGTCCACGCAGTATTTT.